This T cell receptor beta chain was identified in a study of T-cell reconstitution after alpha-beta-depleted transplantation in children. This clonotype came up many times. It was with unique molecular identifiers that the TCRbeta library was prepared. One entry per CDR3 protein results from TCRdb running MiXCR on the PCR reads. The sample records 200,000 to 300,000 distinct CDR3 sequences, about 11% being singletons. CDR1 is SNHLY and CDR2 is FYNNEI in the germline V gene. V was clipped by 6 bases and J by 4 bases, with 18 bases between them. The CDR3 covers 15 residues. V is TRBV2 and J is TRBJ2-5; TRBD2 is a possible D gene (6 bases). The sample in question was PBMCs from the stem cell graft donor, obtained from the stem cell graft. The receptor was isolated from a human donor who donated a stem cell graft to a child with acute lymphoblastic leukemia. CDR3 DNA: TGTGCCAGCAGCAAGAATGGAGGGAGTCTAGAGACCCAGTACTTC. This encodes CASSKNGGSLETQYF.